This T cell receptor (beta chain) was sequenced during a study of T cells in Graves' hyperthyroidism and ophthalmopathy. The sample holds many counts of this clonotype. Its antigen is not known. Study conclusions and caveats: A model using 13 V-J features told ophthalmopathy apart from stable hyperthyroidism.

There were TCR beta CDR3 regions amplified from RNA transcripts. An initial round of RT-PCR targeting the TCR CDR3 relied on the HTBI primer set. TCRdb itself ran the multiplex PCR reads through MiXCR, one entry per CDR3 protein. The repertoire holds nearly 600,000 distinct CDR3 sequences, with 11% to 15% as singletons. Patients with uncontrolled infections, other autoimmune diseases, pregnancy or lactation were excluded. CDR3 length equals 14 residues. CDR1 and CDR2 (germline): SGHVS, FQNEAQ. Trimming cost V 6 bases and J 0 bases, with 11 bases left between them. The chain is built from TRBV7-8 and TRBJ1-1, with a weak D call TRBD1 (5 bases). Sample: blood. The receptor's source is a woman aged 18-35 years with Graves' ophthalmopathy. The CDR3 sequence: CASRVRQMNTEAFF. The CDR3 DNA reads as TGTGCCAGCAGAGTGAGACAGATGAACACTGAAGCTTTCTTT.